Shown below are 11 T cell receptor beta chains from a single sample sequenced in a study of immune cell composition in non-small cell lung cancer. Sequenced by immunoSEQ multiplex PCR; TCRdb stores in-frame clones only, minus some. The repertoire holds about 5,000 clones, around 78% seen once, with 15% to 20% in the top ten. The material sequenced was lung tumor tissue. These TCRs come from a human donor with non-small cell lung cancer.

The chain links TRBV5-5 to TRBJ1-3; tentatively, D is TRBD1 (6 bases). This CDR3 comprises 16 residues. Germline CDR1 reads SGHKS; CDR2 reads YYEKEE (reference sequence). V was shortened by 4 bases and J by 0 bases, with 14 bases between the two germline ends. CDR3 nucleotides: TGTGCCAGCAGCCGCGCCCCAGGGGACTCTGGAAACACCATATATTTT. It is translated as CASSRAPGDSGNTIYF.

This rearrangement joins TRBV19 to TRBJ1-1; a weak D match, TRBD1 (5 bases). The V gene lost 5 bases and the J gene lost 7 bases, with 11 bases spanning the gap. The CDR3 spans 12 residues. Germline V gene data show CDR1 as LNHDA and CDR2 as SQIVND (reference sequence). CDR3 nucleotide sequence: TGTGCCAGTAGTTGGACAAATCTTGAAGCTTTCTTT. Translation gives CASSWTNLEAFF.

The chain uses TRBV7-9 and TRBJ1-2; TRBD1 matches at 9 bases. Germline values: CDR1 SEHNR, CDR2 FQNEAQ (reference sequence). The length of the CDR3 is 13 residues. V dropped 6 bases and J dropped 9; count of bases not matched to a gene: 8. CDR3 sequence reads: CASSSGQGYRYTF. The CDR3 coding sequence is TGTGCCAGCAGTTCTGGACAGGGGTATCGCTACACCTTC.

This sequence joins TRBV5-4 and TRBJ2-5; TRBD1 agrees at 8 bases. There are 15 residues in the CDR3. The trim removed 3 bases at V and 4 bases at J, leaving 8 bases unmatched. Germline V lookup: CDR1 SGHNT, CDR2 YYREEE (reference sequence). CDR3 region: CASSSPDRVGETQYF. CDR3 nucleotides: TGTGCCAGCAGCTCTCCGGACAGGGTGGGAGAGACCCAGTACTTC.

V is TRBV29-1 and J is TRBJ1-3; tentative D call: TRBD1 (5 bases). Germline V gene lookup returns CDR1 SQVTM and CDR2 ANQGSEA. The CDR3 has 13 amino acids. V was pared by 4 bases and J by 0 bases, with 7 bases between. The CDR3 region is CSVGQSSGNTIYF. CDR3 nucleotide sequence: TGCAGCGTTGGACAGTCCTCTGGAAACACCATATATTTT.

The chain recombines TRBV28 with TRBJ2-1; 12 bases are shared with TRBD2. The CDR3 has 15 residues. Germline CDR1 and CDR2: MDHEN and SYDVKM. V trimming: 4 bases; J trimming: 2 bases; junction bases outside the gene matches: 0. CDR3 in amino acids: CASSSSGRAYNEQFF. The DNA of the CDR3 is TGTGCCAGCAGTTCTAGCGGGAGGGCCTACAATGAGCAGTTCTTC.

V and J are TRBV7-9 and TRBJ2-3; D unresolved. Germline CDR1 reads SEHNR; CDR2 reads FQNEAQ (reference sequence). V lost 3 bases and J lost 2, with 3 bases in between. This CDR3 region has 12 residues. The CDR3 DNA is TGTGCCAGCAGCTTCTCCACAGATACGCAGTATTTT. It encodes CASSFSTDTQYF.

This rearrangement joins TRBV12-5 to TRBJ2-3; D might be TRBD1 (8 bases). Germline V CDR1 and CDR2: LGHNT, FRNRAP. This CDR3 is built from 17 residues. The germline V and J ends were trimmed by 1 base and 4 bases, with 18 bases remaining between them. CDR3 bases: TGTGCTAGTGGTTTGGCCCGGACAGGGAGGGTTGCAGATACGCAGTATTTT. Translated, it gives CASGLARTGRVADTQYF. Complete variable domain (other parts from reference TRBV12-5 and TRBJ2-3): DARVTQTPRHKVTEMGQEVTMRCQPILGHNTVFWYRQTMMQGLELLAYFRNRAPLDDSGMPKDRFSAEMPDATLATLKIQPSEPRDSAVYFCASGLARTGRVADTQYFGPGTRLTVL.

V is TRBV25-1 and J is TRBJ2-2; 11 bases agree with TRBD1. The CDR3 is 14 amino acids. Germline CDR1 is MGHDK and CDR2 is SYGVNS. The V and J ends lost 6 bases and 7 bases, in that order; junction bases with no gene match: 4. CDR3 DNA: TGTGCCAGCAGAGGACAGGGGGCCGGCGGGGAGCTGTTTTTT. This translates into CASRGQGAGGELFF.

The chain has TRBV9 and TRBJ2-3; no clear D gene. CDR1 is SGDLS and CDR2 is YYNGEE in the germline V gene. This CDR3 has 13 residues. V was shortened by 4 bases and J by 5 bases, with 11 bases between the two germline ends. The CDR3 nucleotides read TGTGCCAGCAGCACCAGCGCGATAGATACGCAGTATTTT. Translating gives CASSTSAIDTQYF.

V gene TRBV19 combines with J gene TRBJ1-1, with a weak D call TRBD1 (6 bases). Germline CDR1 LNHDA, CDR2 SQIVND (reference sequence). V lost 10 bases to trimming and J lost 4 bases, with 10 bases between them. The CDR3 consists of 11 residues. CDR3: CATRGSTEAFF. DNA for the CDR3: TGTGCCACCAGGGGAAGCACTGAAGCTTTCTTT. Based on the CDR3 plus reference TRBV19 and TRBJ1-1, the full variable domain is DGGITQSPKYLFRKEGQNVTLSCEQNLNHDAMYWYRQDPGQGLRLIYYSQIVNDFQKGDIAEGYSVSREKKESFPLTVTSAQKNPTAFYLCATRGSTEAFFGQGTRLTVV.